These 9 T cell receptor beta chains share one sample of origin, sequenced in a study of blood T cell repertoires in COVID-19. TCRdb keeps only in-frame clones here, not all; method: immunoSEQ multiplex PCR. The sample comprises some 220,000 clones, about 86% of which are singletons, and roughly 2.4% rests with the top ten. Sequenced input: peripheral blood. Every receptor here comes from a woman aged 60 to 75 with acute or convalescent COVID-19.

This clone has more than one count but fewer than ten. The V call is TRBV2, the J call TRBJ2-7; tentative D call: TRBD1 (6 bases). Germline V gene sequence: CDR1 SNHLY, CDR2 FYNNEI. V was trimmed by 4 bases and J by 4 bases, leaving 8 bases between them. The CDR3 spans 12 residues. The CDR3 sequence is CASSVRGYEQYF. The CDR3 bases are TGTGCCAGCAGTGTAAGGGGGTACGAGCAGTACTTC.

The chain is built from TRBV7-9 and TRBJ2-1; the match to TRBD1 covers 9 bases. Trimming took 5 bases from V and 4 from J; bases not matched to a gene: 15. This CDR3 is 18 amino acids long. Germline CDR1 SEHNR, CDR2 FQNEAQ (reference sequence). For the CDR3, the DNA is TGTGCCAGCAGCCAGACGTGGGGGACAGGGATAGGGTACAATGAGCAGTTCTTC. Translating it yields CASSQTWGTGIGYNEQFF.

This clone is a singleton in its sample. This chain connects TRBV2 to TRBJ2-3; 9 nucleotides align to TRBD1. The germline V gene encodes CDR1 SNHLY and CDR2 FYNNEI. The J segment lost 1 base and the V segment lost 1 base, leaving 0 bases of the junction unmatched. CDR3 length equals 15 residues. The chain's CDR3 is CASSEGQGGTDTQYF. CDR3 nucleotides: TGTGCCAGCAGTGAAGGACAGGGGGGCACAGATACGCAGTATTTT. Full variable domain (outside the CDR3, taken from reference TRBV2 and TRBJ2-3): EPEVTQTPSHQVTQMGQEVILRCVPISNHLYFYWYRQILGQKVEFLVSFYNNEISEKSEIFDDQFSVERPDGSNFTLKIRSTKLEDSAMYFCASSEGQGGTDTQYFGPGTRLTVL.

The rearrangement links TRBV14 to TRBJ2-7; possible D gene TRBD1, 6 bases. This CDR3 has 17 amino acids. V dropped 0 bases and J dropped 6 bases, with 21 bases sitting between them. Germline V gives CDR1 SGHDN, CDR2 FVKESK. The CDR3 coding sequence is TGTGCCAGCAGCCAAGATTTACAGGGATCCATCCACTCCGAGCAGTACTTC. This sequence encodes CASSQDLQGSIHSEQYF.

This clone was seen only once. The chain has TRBV6-5 and TRBJ2-3; unclear D gene. The CDR3 runs to 14 residues. Germline V gives CDR1 MNHEY, CDR2 SVGAGI. The germline V and J ends were trimmed by 5 bases and 0 bases, with 9 bases remaining between them. The CDR3 region has the DNA TGTGCCAGCAGTACCCCACTTAGCACAGATACGCAGTATTTT. This translates into CASSTPLSTDTQYF.

The chain has TRBV28 and TRBJ2-7, with 9 bases matching TRBD1. This CDR3 is built from 14 residues. V shed 6 bases, J shed 0 bases, and the junction held 3 bases outside the gene matches. Germline assignment: CDR1 MDHEN and CDR2 SYDVKM. CDR3 region: CASRTGGYSYEQYF. The CDR3 DNA sequence: TGTGCCAGCAGGACAGGGGGTTACTCCTACGAGCAGTACTTC.

This clone was observed a few times. Other DNA variants within this sample encode the same CDR3. The chain carries TRBV4-2 and TRBJ1-3; TRBD1 might be the D (6 bases). V was trimmed by 0 bases and J by 2 bases, leaving 8 bases between them. The length of the CDR3 is 15 residues. The germline gives CDR1 LGHNA, CDR2 YNFKEQ. CDR3 sequence: CASSQEGGPGNTIYF. The DNA of the CDR3 is TGTGCCAGCAGCCAAGAAGGGGGACCTGGAAACACCATATATTTT.

J is TRBJ1-6 and V is TRBV6-5; no definite D call. The germline V gene encodes CDR1 MNHEY and CDR2 SVGAGI. This CDR3 comprises 14 residues. Deletions cut 4 bases from V and 6 bases from J, with 10 bases between. The CDR3 DNA sequence: TGTGCCAGCAGTTCGGTACAGTTTAATTCACCCCTCCACTTT. This gives the protein CASSSVQFNSPLHF.

V gene TRBV1 combines with J gene TRBJ2-5; TRBD2 was called by the table and not checked on the DNA. TRBV1 is shown as a pseudogene. CDR3 length equals 14 residues. The chain's CDR3 is CTSSQTSGQETQYF. The CDR3 coding sequence is TGCACCAGCAGCCAAACTAGCGGACAAGAGACCCAGTACTTC.